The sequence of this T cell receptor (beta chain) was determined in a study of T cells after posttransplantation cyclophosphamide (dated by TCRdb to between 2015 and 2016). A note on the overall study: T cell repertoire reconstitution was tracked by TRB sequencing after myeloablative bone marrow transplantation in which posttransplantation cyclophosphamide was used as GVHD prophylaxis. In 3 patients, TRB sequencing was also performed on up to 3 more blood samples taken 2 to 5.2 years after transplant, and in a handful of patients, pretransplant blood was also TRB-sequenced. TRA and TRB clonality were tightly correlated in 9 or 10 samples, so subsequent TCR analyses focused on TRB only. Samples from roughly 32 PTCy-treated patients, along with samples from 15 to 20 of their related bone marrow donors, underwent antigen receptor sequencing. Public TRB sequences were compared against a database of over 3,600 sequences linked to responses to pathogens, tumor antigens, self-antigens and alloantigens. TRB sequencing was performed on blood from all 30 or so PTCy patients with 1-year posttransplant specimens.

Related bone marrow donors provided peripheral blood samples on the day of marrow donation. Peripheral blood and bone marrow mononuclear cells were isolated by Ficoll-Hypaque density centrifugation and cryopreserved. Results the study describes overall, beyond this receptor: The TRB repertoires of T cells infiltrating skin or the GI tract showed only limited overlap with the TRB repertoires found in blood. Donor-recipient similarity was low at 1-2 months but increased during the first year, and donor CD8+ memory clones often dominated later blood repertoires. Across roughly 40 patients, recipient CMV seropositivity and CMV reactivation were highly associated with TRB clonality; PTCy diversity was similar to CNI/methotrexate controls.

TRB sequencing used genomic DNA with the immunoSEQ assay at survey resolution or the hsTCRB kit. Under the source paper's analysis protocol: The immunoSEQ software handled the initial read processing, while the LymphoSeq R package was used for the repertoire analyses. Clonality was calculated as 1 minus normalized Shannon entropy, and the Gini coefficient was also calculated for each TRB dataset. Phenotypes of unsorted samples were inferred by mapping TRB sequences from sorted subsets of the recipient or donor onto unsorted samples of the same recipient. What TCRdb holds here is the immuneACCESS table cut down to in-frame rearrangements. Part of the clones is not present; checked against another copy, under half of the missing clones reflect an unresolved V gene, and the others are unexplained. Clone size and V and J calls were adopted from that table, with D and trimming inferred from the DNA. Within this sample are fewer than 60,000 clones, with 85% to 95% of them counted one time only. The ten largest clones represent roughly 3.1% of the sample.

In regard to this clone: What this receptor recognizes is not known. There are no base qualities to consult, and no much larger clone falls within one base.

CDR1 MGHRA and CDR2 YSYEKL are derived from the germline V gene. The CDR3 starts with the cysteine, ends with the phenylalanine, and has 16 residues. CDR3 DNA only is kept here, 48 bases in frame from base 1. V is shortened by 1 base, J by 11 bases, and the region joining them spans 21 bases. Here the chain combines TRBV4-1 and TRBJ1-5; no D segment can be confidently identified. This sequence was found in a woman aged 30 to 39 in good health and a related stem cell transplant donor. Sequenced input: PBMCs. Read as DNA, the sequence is TGCGCCAGCAGCCAAGTTGGAAACGGGGAAGTCTCATCCCAGCATTTT. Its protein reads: CASSQVGNGEVSSQHF.